One and the same sample provided the 2 T cell receptor beta chains below, sequenced in a study of early T cells in non-severe SARS-CoV-2 infection. Each CDR3 protein gets one entry after TCRdb re-called the 5' RACE reads with MiXCR. The sample comprises tens of thousands of distinct CDR3 sequences, 8.5% to 10% of which are singletons, and almost 4% rests with the top ten. The sequences come from whole blood, collected at baseline. These receptor sequences come from an adult who was a healthcare worker with PCR-confirmed SARS-CoV-2 infection or an uninfected control (not recorded which).

This clonotype was observed a handful of times. The V gene is TRBV19, the J gene TRBJ1-5; no clear D gene. The V gene's germline CDR1 is LNHDA and CDR2 SQIVND (reference sequence). The V gene lost 7 bases and the J gene lost 0 bases, with 10 bases spanning the gap. The CDR3 runs 14 residues. For the CDR3, the DNA is TGTGCCAGTAACCTTATCGGTAGCAATCAGCCCCAGCATTTT. Residues: CASNLIGSNQPQHF.

This clonotype has at least ten counts. This chain links TRBV6-1 with TRBJ2-2, with 10 nucleotides matching TRBD1. CDR3 length: 15 amino acids. With 6 bases clipped from V and 3 bases from J, the junction kept 4 bases outside the gene matches. CDR1 is MNHNS, CDR2 SASEGT, per germline. CDR3 DNA sequence: TGTGCCAGCAGCCGCGGGACAGGGGACACCGGGGAGCTGTTTTTT. As protein: CASSRGTGDTGELFF.